This is a list of T cell receptor beta chains from one sample in a study of control samples from healthy donors and cancer patients. TCRdb's table, derived via immunoSEQ multiplex PCR, lists solely in-frame clones and lacks some. This table holds almost 90,000 clones, 85% found once. Sequencing was done on a sample of blood. These receptors were obtained from a woman aged 40 to 50 in good health. The CDR3 runs from the conserved cysteine through the conserved F or W. A D gene is named only where the DNA matches it firmly.

>.|TRBV5-1
CASREWGRDTEAFF
>.|TRBV12-3/TRBV12-4
CASSYGGGYTF
>.|TRBV6-2/TRBV6-3
CASSYSRVGHQPQHF
>.|TRBV7-2
CASSLDGPRNEQYF
>.|TRBV5-4
CASSLGGHSDTDTQYF
>.|TRBV5-4
CASSLGGTEQYF
>TRBD1|TRBV7-2
CASSTTGITGELFF
>.|TRBV12-3/TRBV12-4
CASDGPGGNTIYF
>TRBD2|TRBV5-4
CASSLSGGVTDTQYF
>.|TRBV3-1/TRBV3-2
CASSQDPGTVNTEAFF
>.|TRBV7-2
CASSLALVANYGYTF
>.|TRBV5-1
CASTLGGQRYSGANVLTF
>TRBD1|TRBV9
CASSVARDRVTEAFF
>.|TRBV13
CASSSWTEPTEAFF
>.|TRBV29-1
CSVGFTGYQPQHF
>.|TRBV5-1
CASSFGGSGNTIYF
>.|TRBV6-6
CASSYSQGGYTF
>.|TRBV2
CASSEEGSVSSPLHF
>TRBD2|TRBV2
CASSGGTSGDTQYF
>.|TRBV2
CASSEGGATDTQYF
>.|TRBV21-1
CASRRRGTEGDNSPLHF
>.|TRBV7-2
CASSAGGAKGSPLHF
>.|TRBV7-7
CASSLGGGARETQYF
>.|TRBV12-3/TRBV12-4
CASIGGAGEAFF
>TRBD1|TRBV6-4
CASSERQGGWPQHF
>TRBD2|TRBV7-2
CASSLPQRGGREQYF
>TRBD1|TRBV19
CASSSLGGDEKLFF
>.|TRBV4-1
CASSQGELLSGNTIYF
>TRBD2|TRBV7-9
CASSLGTSGGTDTQYF
>TRBD2|TRBV3-1/TRBV3-2
CASSQYGGVRDTQYF
>.|TRBV5-6
CASSLRATYEQYF
>.|TRBV30
CAWEVTPRSSGANVLTF
>.|TRBV24-1
CATSASSGGLYNEQFF
>TRBD2|TRBV7-2
CASSLVAGGPETQYF
>.|TRBV23-1
CASSQSRKTRRNTEAFF
>TRBD1|TRBV11-3
CASSLGQGRADTQYF
>.|TRBV2
CASSQGGTPVYGYTF
>.|TRBV2
CASSEYPRGNTEAFF
>TRBD1|TRBV4-3
CASSQALLDRGYEQYF
>.|TRBV11-3
CASSYNNVLGAFF
>TRBD1|TRBV14
CASSQGRTGEQYF
>.|TRBV7-2
CASSLAGLSSYEQYF